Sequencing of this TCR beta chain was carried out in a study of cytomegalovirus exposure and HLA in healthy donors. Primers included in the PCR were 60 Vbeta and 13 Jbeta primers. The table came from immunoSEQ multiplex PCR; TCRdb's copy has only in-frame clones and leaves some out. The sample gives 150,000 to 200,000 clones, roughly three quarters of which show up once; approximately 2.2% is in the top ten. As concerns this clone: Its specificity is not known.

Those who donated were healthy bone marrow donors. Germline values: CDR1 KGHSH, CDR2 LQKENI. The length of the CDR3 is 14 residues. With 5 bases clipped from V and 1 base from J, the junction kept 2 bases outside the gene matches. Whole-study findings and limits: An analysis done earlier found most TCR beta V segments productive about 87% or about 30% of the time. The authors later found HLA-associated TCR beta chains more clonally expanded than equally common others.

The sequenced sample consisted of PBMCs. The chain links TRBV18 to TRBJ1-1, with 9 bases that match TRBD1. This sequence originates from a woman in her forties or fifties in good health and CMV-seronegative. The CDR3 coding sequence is TGTGCCAGCTCAACGGACAGGGGGAACACTGAAGCTTTCTTT. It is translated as CASSTDRGNTEAFF.